Each of the 30 T cell receptor beta chains below was sequenced from the same sample in a study of blood T cell repertoires in COVID-19. Clones were sequenced by immunoSEQ multiplex PCR, and TCRdb holds only the in-frame ones, with some missing. The sample carries 250,000 to 300,000 clones, almost 90% recorded once. The sample was peripheral blood. These receptors all stem from a woman younger than 45 with COVID-19, enrolled during active disease.

Comments on this clone: Other DNA sequences in the sample encode the same CDR3. The J gene is TRBJ1-4, the V gene TRBV7-9; a weak D match, TRBD1 (6 bases). V shed 0 bases and J shed 3 bases, with 8 bases lying between them. This CDR3 spans 15 amino acids. Germline V gene sequence: CDR1 SEHNR, CDR2 FQNEAQ (reference sequence). CDR3 nucleotides: TGTGCCAGCAGCTTAGCGTCAGGGGCTAATGAAAAACTGTTTTTT. Protein: CASSLASGANEKLFF.

The V and J genes are TRBV9 and TRBJ1-4, with a weak D call TRBD1 (5 bases). V lost 4 bases and J 5 bases, leaving 15 bases between the germline ends. Germline-derived CDR1 and CDR2 are SGDLS and YYNGEE. The CDR3 extends over 15 amino acids. DNA of the CDR3: TGTGCCAGCAGCCTAGAAGGGGCGTCGAATGAAAAACTGTTTTTT. Residues: CASSLEGASNEKLFF. The full variable domain, with the rest looked up from reference TRBV9 and TRBJ1-4, is DSGVTQTPKHLITATGQRVTLRCSPRSGDLSVYWYQQSLDQGLQFLIQYYNGEERAKGNILERFSAQQFPDLHSELNLSSLELGDSALYFCASSLEGASNEKLFFGSGTQLSVL.

The chain employs TRBV4-2 and TRBJ2-3; 9 nucleotides line up with TRBD2. The CDR3 has 14 amino acids. CDR1 is LGHNA, CDR2 YNFKEQ, per germline. J lost 11 bases, V lost 0 bases, and 6 bases had no gene match. The CDR3 nucleotides are TGTGCCAGCAGCCAAGAGGGAGCGGGAGGTAAGCAGTATTTT. Translating gives CASSQEGAGGKQYF.

This sequence joins TRBV18 and TRBJ1-2, with a possible D match to TRBD1 (5 bases). V was cut by 4 bases and J by 4 bases, with 10 bases left in between. The length of the CDR3 is 13 residues. Germline V gene sequence: CDR1 KGHSH, CDR2 LQKENI. CDR3 DNA sequence: TGTGCCAGCTCACACAGGACGGCCTATGGCTACACCTTC. Its protein product is CASSHRTAYGYTF.

The chain carries TRBV27 and TRBJ2-1; 14 nucleotides align to TRBD2. V trimming: 5 bases; J trimming: 9 bases; junction bases outside the gene matches: 6. The CDR3 extends over 15 amino acids. CDR1 is MNHEY and CDR2 is SMNVEV in the germline V gene (reference sequence). This chain's CDR3 is CASSVGLAGVSEQFF. The CDR3 bases are TGTGCCAGCAGTGTGGGACTAGCGGGAGTGTCTGAGCAGTTCTTC.

The J gene is TRBJ1-2, the V gene TRBV24-1; no firm D call. V was clipped by 6 bases and J by 7 bases, with 17 bases between them. The CDR3 has 14 amino acids. From germline, CDR1 is KGHDR and CDR2 SFDVKD. CDR3 sequence (DNA): TGTGCCACCAGTAGAGAGACGGAGTCGCGTGGCTACACCTTC. Amino acid sequence: CATSRETESRGYTF.

The CDR3 protein is CASSRGLANTGELFF. CDR3 nucleotide sequence: TGTGCCAGCAGCCGGGGACTAGCCAACACCGGGGAGCTGTTTTTT. The rearrangement joins TRBV7-3 to TRBJ2-2; 9 bases line up with TRBD2. The trim removed 5 bases at V and 2 bases at J, leaving 3 bases unmatched. Germline-derived CDR1 and CDR2 are SGHTA and FQGTGA. The CDR3 is 15 residues long.

The chain couples TRBV30 to TRBJ1-5; D possibly corresponds to TRBD1 (6 bases). Germline CDR1 is GTSNPN and CDR2 is SVGIG (reference sequence). With 3 bases removed from V and 1 base from J, the gap between germline ends came to 10 bases. This CDR3 has 14 residues. CDR3 sequence (DNA): TGTGCCTGGAGCGGGGGGGCGAGCAATCAGCCCCAGCATTTT. This sequence encodes CAWSGGASNQPQHF.

The chain employs TRBV7-9 and TRBJ2-5; maybe TRBD2 (6 bases). V was shortened by 8 bases and J by 7 bases, with 11 bases between the two germline ends. Per the germline V gene, CDR1 is SEHNR and CDR2 is FQNEAQ (reference sequence). The CDR3 consists of 11 residues. The CDR3 sequence: CASWDGRTQYF. The CDR3 DNA reads TGTGCCAGCTGGGACGGGAGGACCCAGTACTTC.

The chain has TRBV19 and TRBJ2-5, with TRBD1 matching over 7 bases. CDR1 and CDR2 (germline): LNHDA, SQIVND (reference sequence). The junction had 9 bases not matched to a gene; V was cut back by 7 bases and J by 4 bases. The CDR3 consists of 14 residues. CDR3 nucleotide sequence: TGTGCCAGTAAAGGGACCAGGGACAGAGAGACCCAGTACTTC. The encoded protein is CASKGTRDRETQYF.

This chain links TRBV18 with TRBJ1-4; D ambiguous. The V and J ends lost 3 bases and 15 bases respectively, with 14 bases between them. This CDR3 is 12 amino acids long. Germline CDR1 and CDR2: KGHSH and LQKENI. The CDR3 bases are TGTGCCAGCTCACCGGGCCTTGGAACTGTGTTTTTT. Encoded protein: CASSPGLGTVFF. The whole variable domain, remainder taken from reference TRBV18 and TRBJ1-4, is NAGVMQNPRHLVRRRGQEARLRCSPMKGHSHVYWYRQLPEEGLKFMVYLQKENIIDESGMPKERFSAEFPKEGPSILRIQQVVRGDSAAYFCASSPGLGTVFFGSGTQLSVL.

This chain joins TRBV7-3 and TRBJ2-3; no clear D gene. The germline V gene has CDR1 SGHTA and CDR2 FQGTGA. Trimming removed 4 bases at V and 4 bases at J, with 6 bases between. The CDR3 contains 12 residues. Here the CDR3 reads CASSSRSDTQYF. The CDR3 DNA sequence: TGTGCCAGCAGCTCCAGATCAGATACGCAGTATTTT. Full variable domain (rest looked up from reference TRBV7-3 and TRBJ2-3): GAGVSQTPSNKVTEKGKYVELRCDPISGHTALYWYRQSLGQGPEFLIYFQGTGAADDSGLPNDRFFAVRPEGSVSTLKIQRTERGDSAVYLCASSSRSDTQYFGPGTRLTVL.

The chain carries TRBV3-1 (or the pseudogene TRBV3-2) and TRBJ1-2, with a tentative D call TRBD1 (6 bases). CDR3 length equals 14 residues. Germline V CDR1 and CDR2: LGHDT, YNNKEL (reference sequence). Trimming cost V 4 bases and J 4 bases, with 13 bases left between them. The CDR3 DNA reads TGTGCCAGCAGCCGCGGACAGCCGAGCTATGGCTACACCTTC. Amino acid sequence: CASSRGQPSYGYTF.

The CDR3 DNA reads TGTGCCAGCAGTTTTGGGCGGGAGGTGTTAAACGAGCAGTACTTC. Translated, it gives CASSFGREVLNEQYF. This chain joins TRBV27 and TRBJ2-7; TRBD2 matches 8 bases. The trim removed 3 bases at V and 5 bases at J, leaving 9 bases unmatched. This CDR3 has 15 amino acids. The germline gives CDR1 MNHEY, CDR2 SMNVEV (reference sequence).

This clone showed up just once. The chain combines TRBV4-3 with TRBJ2-7, with TRBD2 identical over 9 bases. The CDR3 has 18 amino acids. Germline values: CDR1 LGHNA, CDR2 YSLEER. Trimming at V came to 1 base and at J to 1 base, leaving 11 bases not matched to a gene. DNA of the CDR3: TGCGCCAGCAGCCAAGCCTCTCCGACTAGCGGATATTCCTACGAGCAGTACTTC. Protein sequence: CASSQASPTSGYSYEQYF.

This clone has a single count. The chain has TRBV6-5 and TRBJ1-3; possibly TRBD1 for D (5 bases). CDR1 is MNHEY and CDR2 is SVGAGI in the germline V gene. Trimming shortened V by 6 bases and J by 2 bases, and 11 bases separated the two germline ends. The CDR3 is 14 amino acids. CDR3 region: CASSAGLTGNTIYF. CDR3 nucleotides: TGTGCCAGCAGCGCGGGACTTACTGGAAACACCATATATTTT.

The chain links TRBV2 to TRBJ2-3, with D possibly matching TRBD1 (6 bases). V gave up 8 bases and J gave up 2 bases, with 8 bases separating them. The CDR3 contains 12 residues. The germline gives CDR1 SNHLY, CDR2 FYNNEI. The DNA of the CDR3 is TGTGCCAGCGGGACATTCACAGATACGCAGTATTTT. Its translation is CASGTFTDTQYF.

The chain is built from TRBV5-6 and TRBJ2-7; D not certain. The germline gives CDR1 SGHDT, CDR2 YYEEEE. Trimming left V 1 base short and J 1 base short, with 9 bases between. The length of the CDR3 is 14 residues. This CDR3 is CASSLPAGSYEQYF. CDR3 DNA sequence: TGTGCCAGCAGCTTGCCTGCAGGATCCTACGAGCAGTACTTC. Full variable domain (outside the CDR3, taken from reference TRBV5-6 and TRBJ2-7): DAGVTQSPTHLIKTRGQQVTLRCSPKSGHDTVSWYQQALGQGPQFIFQYYEEEERQRGNFPDRFSGHQFPNYSSELNVNALLLGDSALYLCASSLPAGSYEQYFGPGTRLTVT.

V is TRBV3-1 (or the pseudogene TRBV3-2) and J is TRBJ1-2; D gene ambiguous. CDR1 and CDR2 from the germline V gene are LGHDT and YNNKEL (reference sequence). V was shortened by 3 bases and J by 8 bases, with 7 bases between the two germline ends. There are 11 residues in the CDR3. CDR3 sequence (DNA): TGTGCCAGCAGCCATCCGTTGGGCTACACCTTC. Translating gives CASSHPLGYTF.

Here the CDR3 DNA reads TGTGCCTGGAGTGGGGTTGAGCAGGGCATTCAGTACTTC. Its translation is CAWSGVEQGIQYF. The chain has TRBV30 and TRBJ2-4; the D gene is possibly TRBD1 (5 bases). The CDR3 spans 13 residues. Germline V gene data show CDR1 as GTSNPN and CDR2 as SVGIG (reference sequence). Trimming left V 1 base short and J 9 bases short, with 13 bases between.

CDR3 nucleotide sequence: TGTGCCAGCAGCGCCGGGACAGAATACAATGAGCAGTTCTTC. It specifies CASSAGTEYNEQFF. The V and J genes are TRBV5-4 and TRBJ2-1; 7 positions match TRBD1. V was clipped by 4 bases and J by 4 bases; unmatched bases: 5. The CDR3 loop spans 14 amino acids. CDR1 is SGHNT, CDR2 YYREEE, per germline (reference sequence).

This rearrangement joins TRBV18 to TRBJ1-4; unclear D gene. Trimming cost V 3 bases and J 6 bases, with 20 bases left between them. Germline CDR1 is KGHSH and CDR2 is LQKENI. The CDR3 spans 17 residues. The CDR3 reads CASSPLHGEGTDEKLFF. The CDR3 region has the DNA TGTGCCAGCTCACCCCTCCACGGTGAGGGTACTGATGAAAAACTGTTTTTT.

The chain combines TRBV7-2 with TRBJ2-1, with D maybe TRBD2 (5 bases). Germline V gene data show CDR1 as SGHTA and CDR2 as FQGNSA. The V end was cut by 2 bases, the J end by 4 bases, with 12 bases between. The length of the CDR3 is 15 residues. CDR3 nucleotide sequence: TGTGCCAGCAGCTTACAACGAAGCGGTTACAATGAGCAGTTCTTC. Residues: CASSLQRSGYNEQFF.

The chain recombines TRBV6-6 with TRBJ2-6; D is possibly TRBD2 (5 bases). CDR1 and CDR2 (germline): MNHNY, SVGAGI (reference sequence). V was trimmed by 2 bases and J by 3 bases, leaving 11 bases between them. CDR3 size: 16 residues. Here the CDR3 DNA reads TGTGCCAGCAGTTACCCGGATCGGGGTGGGGCCAACGTCCTGACTTTC. Translating it yields CASSYPDRGGANVLTF.

This clone was detected once. The J gene is TRBJ2-5, the V gene TRBV24-1; possible D gene TRBD2, 6 bases. CDR1 and CDR2 from the germline V gene are KGHDR and SFDVKD. V was shortened by 1 base and J by 0 bases, with 11 bases between the two germline ends. This CDR3 region has 16 residues. The chain's CDR3 is CATSDFGGAYQETQYF. CDR3 in DNA: TGTGCCACCAGTGATTTTGGAGGGGCCTACCAAGAGACCCAGTACTTC.

V usage is TRBV3-1 (or the pseudogene TRBV3-2) and J usage is TRBJ2-7, with D perhaps TRBD2 (6 bases). The CDR3 length is 14 residues. Germline assignment: CDR1 LGHDT and CDR2 YNNKEL (reference sequence). The V and J ends lost 3 bases and 0 bases respectively, with 9 bases between them. The chain's CDR3 is CASSQAGPSYEQYF. DNA of the CDR3: TGTGCCAGCAGCCAGGCGGGGCCCTCCTACGAGCAGTACTTC.

The chain uses TRBV11-2 and TRBJ1-6, with D tentatively TRBD1 (5 bases). The V end was cut by 1 base, the J end by 10 bases, with 17 bases between. Looked up from germline, CDR1 is SGHAT and CDR2 is FQNNGV. This CDR3 comprises 16 residues. The CDR3 is CASSLVSGALGSPLHF. The CDR3 DNA reads as TGTGCCAGCAGCTTAGTTTCTGGGGCGCTTGGATCACCCCTCCACTTT.

The CDR3 sequence is CASSLFPGRANQPQHF. CDR3 coding DNA: TGTGCCAGCAGCTTATTCCCGGGGAGAGCAAATCAGCCCCAGCATTTT. The chain is built from TRBV7-2 and TRBJ1-5; D unclear. The V end was cut by 2 bases, the J end by 4 bases, with 15 bases between. The CDR3 has 16 residues. Germline values: CDR1 SGHTA, CDR2 FQGNSA.

The CDR3 DNA reads TGTGCCTGGAGTAAAGGGACCGGGGGCACTGAAGCTTTCTTT. As protein: CAWSKGTGGTEAFF. This rearrangement joins TRBV30 to TRBJ1-1; possibly TRBD1 for D (5 bases). V was trimmed by 2 bases and J by 4 bases, leaving 14 bases between them. Germline lookup yields CDR1 GTSNPN and CDR2 SVGIG (reference sequence). CDR3 size: 14 residues.

This chain links TRBV27 with TRBJ1-5, with D tentatively TRBD1 (5 bases). The V gene lost 3 bases and the J gene lost 7 bases, with 13 bases spanning the gap. This CDR3 has 14 amino acids. From germline, CDR1 is MNHEY and CDR2 SMNVEV (reference sequence). The CDR3 DNA reads as TGTGCCAGCAGTTTTTTGGGGGGTGGCCAGCCCCAGCATTTT. Encoded protein: CASSFLGGGQPQHF.